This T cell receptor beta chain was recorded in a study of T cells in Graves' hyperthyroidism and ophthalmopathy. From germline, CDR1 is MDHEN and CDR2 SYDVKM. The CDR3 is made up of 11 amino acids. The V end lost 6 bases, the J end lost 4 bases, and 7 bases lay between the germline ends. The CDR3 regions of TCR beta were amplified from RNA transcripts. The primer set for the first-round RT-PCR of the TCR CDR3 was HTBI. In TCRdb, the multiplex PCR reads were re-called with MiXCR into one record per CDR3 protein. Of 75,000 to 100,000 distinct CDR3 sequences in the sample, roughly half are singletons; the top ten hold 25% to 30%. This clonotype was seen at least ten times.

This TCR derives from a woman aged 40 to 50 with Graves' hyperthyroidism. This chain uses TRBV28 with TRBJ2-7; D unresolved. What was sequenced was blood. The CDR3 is CASSRRYEQYF. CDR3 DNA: TGTGCCAGCAGCCGTAGGTACGAGCAGTACTTC. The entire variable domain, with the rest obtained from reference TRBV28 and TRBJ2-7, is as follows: DVKVTQSSRYLVKRTGEKVFLECVQDMDHENMFWYRQDPGLGLRLIYFSYDVKMKEKGDIPEGYSVSREKKERFSLILESASTNQTSMYLCASSRRYEQYFGPGTRLTVT.